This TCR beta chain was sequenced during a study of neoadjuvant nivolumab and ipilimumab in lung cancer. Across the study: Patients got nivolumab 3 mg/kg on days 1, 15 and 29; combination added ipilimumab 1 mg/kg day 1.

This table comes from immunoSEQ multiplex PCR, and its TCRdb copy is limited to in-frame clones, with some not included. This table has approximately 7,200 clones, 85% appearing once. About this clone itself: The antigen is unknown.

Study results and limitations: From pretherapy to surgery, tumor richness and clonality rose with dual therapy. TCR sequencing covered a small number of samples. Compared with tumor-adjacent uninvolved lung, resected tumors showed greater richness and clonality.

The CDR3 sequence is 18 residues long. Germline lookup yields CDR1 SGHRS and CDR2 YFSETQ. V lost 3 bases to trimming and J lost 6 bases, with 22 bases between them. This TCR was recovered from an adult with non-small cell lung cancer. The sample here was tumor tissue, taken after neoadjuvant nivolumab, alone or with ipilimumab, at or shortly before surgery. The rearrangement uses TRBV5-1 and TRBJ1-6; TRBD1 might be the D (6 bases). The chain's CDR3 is CASSWGSGQGRGNSPLHF. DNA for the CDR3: TGCGCCAGCAGCTGGGGGTCCGGGCAGGGGAGAGGTAATTCACCCCTCCACTTT.